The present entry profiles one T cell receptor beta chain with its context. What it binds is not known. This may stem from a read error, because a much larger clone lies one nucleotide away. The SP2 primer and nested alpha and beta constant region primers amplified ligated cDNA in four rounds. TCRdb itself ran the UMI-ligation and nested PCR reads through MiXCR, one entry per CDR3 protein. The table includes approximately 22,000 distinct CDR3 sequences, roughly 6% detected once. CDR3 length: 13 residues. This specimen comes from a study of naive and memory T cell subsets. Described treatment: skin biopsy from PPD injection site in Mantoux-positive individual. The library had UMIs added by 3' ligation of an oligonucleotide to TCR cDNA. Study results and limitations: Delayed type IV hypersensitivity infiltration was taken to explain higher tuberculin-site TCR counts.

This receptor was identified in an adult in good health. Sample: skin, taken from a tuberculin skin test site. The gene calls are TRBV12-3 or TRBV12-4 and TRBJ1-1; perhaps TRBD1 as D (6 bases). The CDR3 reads CTSSLQGWTEAFF. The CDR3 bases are TGTACCAGCAGTTTGCAGGGGTGGACTGAAGCTTTCTTT.